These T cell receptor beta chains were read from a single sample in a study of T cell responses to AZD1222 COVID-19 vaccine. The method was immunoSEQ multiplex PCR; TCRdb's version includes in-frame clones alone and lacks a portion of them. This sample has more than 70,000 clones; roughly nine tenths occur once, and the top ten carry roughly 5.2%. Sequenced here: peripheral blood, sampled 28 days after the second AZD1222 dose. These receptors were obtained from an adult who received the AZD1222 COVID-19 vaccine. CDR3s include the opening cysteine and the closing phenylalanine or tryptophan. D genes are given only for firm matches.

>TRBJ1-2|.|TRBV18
CASSPTSGAEGYTF
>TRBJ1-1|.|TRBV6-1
CASSETQVRGTEAFF
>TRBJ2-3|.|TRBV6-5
CASTAGFSTDTQYF
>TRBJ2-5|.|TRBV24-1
CATSDYEERETQYF
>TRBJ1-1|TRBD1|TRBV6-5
CASRDRGRYLPEAFF
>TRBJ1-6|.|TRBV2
CASSGVGGVDSPLHF
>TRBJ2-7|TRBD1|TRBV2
CASSPPGQSYEQYF
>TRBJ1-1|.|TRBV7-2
CASSPQMNTEAFF
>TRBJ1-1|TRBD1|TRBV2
CASSKGRGQGTVGNTEAFF
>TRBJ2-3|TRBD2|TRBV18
CASSRLGGGSTDTQYF
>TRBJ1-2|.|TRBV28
CASSLSQYGYTF
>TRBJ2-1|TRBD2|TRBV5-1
CASSLYSGGNVYNEQFF
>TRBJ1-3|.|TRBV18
CASSPRGGSGNTIYF
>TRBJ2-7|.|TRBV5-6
CASSSTQSPEQYF
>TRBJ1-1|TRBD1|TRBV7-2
CASSSPGGRTEAFF
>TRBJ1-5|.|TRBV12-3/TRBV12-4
CASSQINQPQHF
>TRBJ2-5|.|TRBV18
CASSPRRAVQETQYF
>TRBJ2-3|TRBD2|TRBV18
CASSPMASGVSTDTQYF
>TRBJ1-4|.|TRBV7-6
CASSLGRTNEKLFF
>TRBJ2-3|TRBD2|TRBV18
CASSLRLSGITDTQYF
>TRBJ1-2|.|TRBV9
CASSVGETWGRGYTF
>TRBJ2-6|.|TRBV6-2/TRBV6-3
CASSYMIQGLSGANVLTF
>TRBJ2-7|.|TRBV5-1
CASSLVTGYEQYF
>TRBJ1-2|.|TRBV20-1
CSARQGMGYTF
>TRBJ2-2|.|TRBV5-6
CASSLYSYTGELFF
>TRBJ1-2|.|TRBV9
CASSVFGEWGYTF
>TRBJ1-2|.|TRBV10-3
CATQFQANYGYTF
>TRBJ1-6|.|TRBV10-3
CASRTESSYNSPLHF
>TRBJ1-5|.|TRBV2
CASSDIGLSNQPQHF
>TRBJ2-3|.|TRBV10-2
CASSEVRLRRTQYF
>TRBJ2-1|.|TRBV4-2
CASSHPDYLNEQFF
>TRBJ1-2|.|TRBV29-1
CSVAQQTNYGYTF
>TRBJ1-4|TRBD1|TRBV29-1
CSVGQGNEKLFF
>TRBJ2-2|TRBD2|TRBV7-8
CASSFTSGGATGELFF
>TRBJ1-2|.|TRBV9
CASSPDAGSGGYTF
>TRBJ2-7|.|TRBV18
CASSPSYQTASYEQYF
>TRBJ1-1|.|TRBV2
CASSTQGTLNTEAFF
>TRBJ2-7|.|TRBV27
CASGLPGAGQSYEQYF
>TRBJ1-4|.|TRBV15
CATSRVGRDYEKLFF
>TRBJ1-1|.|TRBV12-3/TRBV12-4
CASSLGPSRAFF
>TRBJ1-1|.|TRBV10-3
CAITRDPNTEAFF
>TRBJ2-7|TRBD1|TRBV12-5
CASGLARQGNEQYF
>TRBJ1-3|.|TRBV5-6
CASSFRSFGGNTIYF
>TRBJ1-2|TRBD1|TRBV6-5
CASSYGGLGTGGGYTF
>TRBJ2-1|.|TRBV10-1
CASRMDSYNEQFF
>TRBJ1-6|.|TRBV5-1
CASSLGPSGNSPLHF
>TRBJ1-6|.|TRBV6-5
CASSYWTVSYNSPLHF
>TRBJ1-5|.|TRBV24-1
CATVGDSNQPQHF
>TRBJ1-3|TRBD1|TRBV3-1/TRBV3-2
CASSPILQGLGNTIYF
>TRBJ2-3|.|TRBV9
CASSALPGPRTDTQYF
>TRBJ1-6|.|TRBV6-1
CASSEARAETLHLHF
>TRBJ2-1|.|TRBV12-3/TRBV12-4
CASNQGVYNEQFF
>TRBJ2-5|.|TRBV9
CASSAAPHSNQETQYF
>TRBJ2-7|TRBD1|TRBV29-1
CSVRDRGTYEQYF
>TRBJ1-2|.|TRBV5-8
CASSAVGYTF